The 2 T cell receptor beta chains below were found in one sample sequenced in a study of Ad26.COV2.S vaccination and SARS-CoV-2 variants. Only in-frame clones appear in the TCRdb table, and some are missing; sequencing was by immunoSEQ multiplex PCR. Among over 400,000 clones listed, roughly nine tenths were seen once. Regarding treatment: around 19 received Ad26.COV2.S at low or high dose, single or two shots; about 5 received placebo; per-sample allocation not given. On day 63 after the first injection, vaccine and placebo recipients gave samples. The source material was peripheral blood, sampled in a trial of Ad26.COV2.S vaccine versus placebo. These receptors came from a person between 18 and 65 years old who received the Ad26.COV2.S COVID-19 vaccine or a placebo.

The chain has TRBV5-8 and TRBJ2-3; 10 positions agree with TRBD2. The V gene end was trimmed by 6 bases and the J gene end by 2 bases; junction bases not matched to a gene: 12. The CDR3 runs 17 residues. CDR1 and CDR2 (germline): SGHTS, YDEGEE. This CDR3 reads CASNKLRTSGVTDTQYF. Written as DNA, the CDR3 is TGTGCCAGCAATAAACTTAGGACTAGCGGCGTCACAGATACGCAGTATTTT.

This clone was counted a single time. The chain uses TRBV29-1 and TRBJ1-2; D unclear. The CDR3 covers 15 residues. In germline, CDR1 is SQVTM, CDR2 ANQGSEA. V was trimmed by 5 bases and J by 4 bases, leaving 20 bases between them. This chain's CDR3 is CSVSFPSRYSYGYTF. The CDR3 DNA is TGCAGCGTTTCTTTTCCTTCCCGTTACAGCTATGGCTACACCTTC.